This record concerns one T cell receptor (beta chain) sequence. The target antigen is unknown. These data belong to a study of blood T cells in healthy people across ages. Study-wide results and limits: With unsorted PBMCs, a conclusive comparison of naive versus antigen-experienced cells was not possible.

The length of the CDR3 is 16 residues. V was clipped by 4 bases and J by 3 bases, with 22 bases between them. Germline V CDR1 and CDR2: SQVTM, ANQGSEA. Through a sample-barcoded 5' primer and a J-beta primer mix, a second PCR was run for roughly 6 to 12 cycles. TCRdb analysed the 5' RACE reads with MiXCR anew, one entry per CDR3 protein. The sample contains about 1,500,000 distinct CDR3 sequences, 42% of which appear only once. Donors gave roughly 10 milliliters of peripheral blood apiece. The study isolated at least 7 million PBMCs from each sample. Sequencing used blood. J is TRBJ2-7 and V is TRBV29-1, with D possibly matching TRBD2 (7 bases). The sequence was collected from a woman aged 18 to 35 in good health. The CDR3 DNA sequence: TGCAGCGTTGCGGGTAGTTCTGCGGGGGCGGGCTACGAGCAGTACTTC. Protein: CSVAGSSAGAGYEQYF.